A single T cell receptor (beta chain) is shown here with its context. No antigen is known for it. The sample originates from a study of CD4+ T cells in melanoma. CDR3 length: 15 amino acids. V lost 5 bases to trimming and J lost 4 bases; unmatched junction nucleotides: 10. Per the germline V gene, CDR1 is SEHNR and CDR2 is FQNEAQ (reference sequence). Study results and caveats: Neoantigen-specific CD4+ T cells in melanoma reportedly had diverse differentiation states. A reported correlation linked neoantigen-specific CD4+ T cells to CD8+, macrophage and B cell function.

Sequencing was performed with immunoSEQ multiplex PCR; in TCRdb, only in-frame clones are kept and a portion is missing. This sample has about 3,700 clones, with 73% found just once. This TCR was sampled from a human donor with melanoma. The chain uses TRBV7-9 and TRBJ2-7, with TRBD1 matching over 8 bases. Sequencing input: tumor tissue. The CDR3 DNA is TGTGCCAGCAGCCATACCAGGGACAGGTTGTACGAGCAGTACTTC. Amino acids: CASSHTRDRLYEQYF. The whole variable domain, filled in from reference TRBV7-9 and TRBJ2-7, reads DTGVSQNPRHKITKRGQNVTFRCDPISEHNRLYWYRQTLGQGPEFLTYFQNEAQLEKSRLLSDRFSAERPKGSFSTLEIQRTEQGDSAMYLCASSHTRDRLYEQYFGPGTRLTVT.